A single sample is the source of the 18 T cell receptor beta chains below, sequenced in a study of blood T cell repertoires in COVID-19. Profiled with immunoSEQ multiplex PCR; TCRdb holds only in-frame clones, not every one. The table lists some 150,000 clones, roughly 82% of them singletons. Sequencing was performed on peripheral blood. The receptors originated from a woman aged 45-65 years with acute or convalescent COVID-19.

A few counts support this clone. This sequence joins TRBV7-3 and TRBJ2-1; 8 bases line up with TRBD2. Germline trimming cut 5 bases from V and 5 bases from J; bases unmatched to any gene: 2. Germline V CDR1 and CDR2: SGHTA, FQGTGA. The CDR3 spans 13 residues. The chain's CDR3 is CASSTSGHNEQFF. CDR3 DNA: TGTGCCAGCAGCACTAGCGGCCACAATGAGCAGTTCTTC.

This clone was observed a few times. The V gene is TRBV6-2 or TRBV6-3, the J gene TRBJ1-1; weak D call: TRBD1 (6 bases). Per the germline V gene, CDR1 is MNHEY and CDR2 is SVGEGT. The CDR3 consists of 11 residues. V was shortened by 2 bases and J by 11 bases, with 9 bases between the two germline ends. CDR3 in DNA: TGTGCCAGCAGTTACGGGACACGTGCTTTCTTT. Its protein is CASSYGTRAFF.

The V gene is TRBV6-1, the J gene TRBJ1-2, with TRBD1 identical over 10 bases. CDR1 and CDR2 (germline): MNHNS, SASEGT. The CDR3 contains 16 residues. Germline trimming cut 4 bases from V and 2 bases from J; bases unmatched to any gene: 7. The DNA of the CDR3 is TGTGCCAGCAGTGTTCGACAGGGGGCCATAAACTATGGCTACACCTTC. This gives the protein CASSVRQGAINYGYTF.

The genes are TRBV6-6 and TRBJ2-2; 11 nucleotides align to TRBD2. Germline values: CDR1 MNHNY, CDR2 SVGAGI (reference sequence). The CDR3 extends over 17 amino acids. V shed 6 bases and J 1 base; nucleotides not matched to a gene: 7. The CDR3 coding sequence is TGTGCCAGCAGCCGAGCCACTAGCGGGGGGAACACCGGGGAGCTGTTTTTT. The encoded protein is CASSRATSGGNTGELFF.

The V gene is TRBV15, the J gene TRBJ1-5; D ambiguous. The CDR3 totals 13 residues. In germline, CDR1 is LNHNV, CDR2 YYDKDF (reference sequence). Deletions cut 0 bases from V and 6 bases from J, with 6 bases between. The CDR3 bases are TGTGCCACCAGCAGAGATTTCCTTCAGCCCCAGCATTTT. This codes for CATSRDFLQPQHF.

The genes are TRBV9 and TRBJ2-3, with 16 nucleotides matching TRBD2. The germline V gene has CDR1 SGDLS and CDR2 YYNGEE. V gave up 3 bases and J gave up 10 bases; unmatched junction bases: 11. The CDR3 sequence is 17 residues long. CDR3 sequence reads: CASSGAIGTSGGAAQYF. In nucleotides, the CDR3 is TGTGCCAGCAGCGGAGCCATCGGGACTAGCGGGGGGGCCGCGCAGTATTTT.

This chain joins TRBV29-1 and TRBJ1-4, with a tentative D call TRBD1 (5 bases). With 4 bases removed from V and 3 bases from J, the gap between germline ends came to 9 bases. Germline assignment: CDR1 SQVTM and CDR2 ANQGSEA. CDR3 length: 13 amino acids. The CDR3 region is CSVGGVANEKLFF. The CDR3 nucleotides are TGCAGCGTTGGGGGGGTTGCTAATGAAAAACTGTTTTTT.

This clone was detected once. The chain carries TRBV6-5 and TRBJ1-4; D not certain. V shed 6 bases and J shed 6 bases, with 17 bases lying between them. Germline CDR1 reads MNHEY; CDR2 reads SVGAGI. The CDR3 totals 15 residues. The CDR3 is CASRSLEGIHEKLFF. The CDR3 bases are TGTGCCAGCAGAAGCCTCGAGGGTATCCATGAAAAACTGTTTTTT.

The rearrangement joins TRBV6-2 or TRBV6-3 to TRBJ2-4, with 9 positions matching TRBD1. Trimming cost V 4 bases and J 7 bases; bases outside gene matches: 5. The CDR3 sequence is 14 residues long. Germline CDR1 and CDR2: MNHEY and SVGEGT. CDR3 nucleotides: TGTGCCAGCAGTTGGGGACAGGGATCGAACATTCAGTACTTC. Residues: CASSWGQGSNIQYF.

V usage is TRBV7-3 and J usage is TRBJ2-1, with D tentatively TRBD2 (6 bases). CDR3 length equals 16 residues. V was clipped by 1 base and J by 0 bases, with 10 bases between them. In germline, CDR1 is SGHTA, CDR2 FQGTGA. CDR3 sequence (DNA): TGTGCCAGCAGCTTAATGGCGGGGAACTCCTACAATGAGCAGTTCTTC. Amino acid sequence: CASSLMAGNSYNEQFF.

The chain has TRBV4-1 and TRBJ2-1; D is perhaps TRBD1 (5 bases). V was cut by 1 base and J by 7 bases, with 11 bases left in between. This CDR3 region has 14 residues. Germline V gene sequence: CDR1 MGHRA, CDR2 YSYEKL. The CDR3: CASSQVAGQNEQFF. DNA of the CDR3: TGCGCCAGCAGCCAAGTGGCAGGACAAAATGAGCAGTTCTTC.

The chain has TRBV10-1 and TRBJ2-7; the match to TRBD1 covers 7 bases. The J segment lost 3 bases and the V segment lost 3 bases, leaving 5 bases of the junction unmatched. Germline V gene lookup returns CDR1 WNHNN and CDR2 SYGVQD (reference sequence). The CDR3 contains 14 residues. CDR3 nucleotides: TGCGCCAGCAGTGAAGGGACAGACTACTACGAGCAGTACTTC. Residues: CASSEGTDYYEQYF.

The chain links TRBV18 to TRBJ2-1, with a tentative D call TRBD1 (6 bases). Per germline, CDR1 KGHSH and CDR2 LQKENI. V was cut by 4 bases and J by 7 bases, with 17 bases left in between. CDR3 size: 15 residues. The CDR3 sequence: CASSLSSKGENEQFF. The CDR3 coding sequence is TGTGCCAGCTCACTAAGCTCAAAGGGGGAAAATGAGCAGTTCTTC.

In this sample, this clone turned up once. The gene calls are TRBV15 and TRBJ1-5; tentatively, D is TRBD1 (5 bases). Deletions cut 5 bases from V and 3 bases from J, with 20 bases between. CDR3 length: 17 residues. Germline CDR1 reads LNHNV; CDR2 reads YYDKDF (reference sequence). The CDR3 sequence is CATSGERTGSANQPQHF. For the CDR3, the DNA is TGTGCCACCAGCGGGGAAAGAACAGGCTCTGCCAATCAGCCCCAGCATTTT.

The chain uses TRBV7-9 and TRBJ1-2; D ambiguous. V was clipped by 1 base and J by 7 bases, with 16 bases between them. CDR3 length: 15 amino acids. Germline V gene sequence: CDR1 SEHNR, CDR2 FQNEAQ (reference sequence). The CDR3 here is CASSLGGHPPRGYTF. The CDR3 region has the DNA TGTGCCAGCAGCTTAGGAGGTCACCCACCTCGTGGCTACACCTTC.

The rearrangement joins TRBV5-1 to TRBJ2-7; 9 bases are a match to TRBD1. The CDR3 runs 15 residues. Germline V CDR1 and CDR2: SGHRS, YFSETQ. The J segment lost 4 bases and the V segment lost 0 bases, leaving 5 bases of the junction unmatched. The CDR3 spells CASSLEGQGGYEQYF. The DNA for the CDR3 is TGCGCCAGCAGCTTGGAGGGACAGGGAGGATACGAGCAGTACTTC.

This clone has only a few counts. For the CDR3, the DNA is TGTGCCAGCACGACAGGGGTCTTTTATGGCTACACCTTC. Protein sequence: CASTTGVFYGYTF. The chain is built from TRBV28 and TRBJ1-2, with TRBD1 matching over 8 bases. The V gene's germline CDR1 is MDHEN and CDR2 SYDVKM. CDR3 length: 13 amino acids. J gave up 5 bases and V 7 bases, and 6 bases lay outside the gene matches.

The chain recombines TRBV29-1 with TRBJ2-3, with D possibly matching TRBD2 (7 bases). Trimming cost V 6 bases and J 0 bases, with 16 bases left between them. This CDR3 comprises 15 residues. CDR1 SQVTM and CDR2 ANQGSEA come from the germline V gene. CDR3 protein: CSVGGASGSTDTQYF. CDR3 bases: TGCAGCGTGGGGGGGGCTAGCGGAAGCACAGATACGCAGTATTTT.